This TCR beta chain is drawn from a study of T cell changes during pregnancy in multiple sclerosis. Here immunoSEQ multiplex PCR was the method, and the copy in TCRdb shows in-frame clones only, minus some. The sample lists about 56,000 clones, about 89% occurring once. In germline, CDR1 is MNHEY, CDR2 SVGAGI. The CDR3 totals 14 residues. V lost 4 bases and J lost 3; bases outside the gene matches: 2. This sample comprised peripheral blood, obtained after pregnancy. V gene TRBV6-5 combines with J gene TRBJ2-4; 8 nucleotides align to TRBD1. The source is a female donor with multiple sclerosis, enrolled in a pregnancy study. CDR3 nucleotides: TGTGCCAGCAGTTCACAGGGGGTCAAAAACATTCAGTACTTC. Its protein is CASSSQGVKNIQYF.